This entry features one TCR beta chain sequence. The antigen is not known. The data derive from a study of cytomegalovirus exposure and HLA in healthy donors. Every donor was a healthy person donating bone marrow. This CDR3 contains 13 residues. Germline CDR1 is MNHNS and CDR2 is SASEGT. The V segment lost 8 bases and the J segment 8 bases; nucleotides outside the gene matches: 8. The primer mix had 60 Vbeta and 13 Jbeta primers. Generated by immunoSEQ multiplex PCR, the TCRdb table keeps only in-frame clones and is missing some. The table lists about 190,000 clones. Overall study results and limits: Previously analyzed data showed that most TCR beta V segments were productive at a frequency of about 87% or about 30%.

The sequencing input was PBMCs. The TCR originated in a woman aged 25-40 years in good health and CMV-seropositive. V is TRBV6-1 and J is TRBJ2-3; 9 bases agree with TRBD2. The CDR3 loop is CASSLAGPATQYF. In DNA, the CDR3 is TGTGCCAGCTCCCTAGCGGGGCCCGCTACGCAGTATTTT.